Below are 22 T cell receptor beta chains sequenced from a single sample in a study of shared clonotypes between healthy human individuals. Here immunoSEQ multiplex PCR was the method, and the copy in TCRdb shows in-frame clones only, minus some. The data contain approximately 2.1 million clones, approximately 93% of them singletons. Sequenced sample: naive CD4+ T cells from PBMCs. Stated subset: CD45RA+ positively selected. These receptors were obtained from a man aged 18 to 29 in good health. Some clones in this sample may be carry-over from other donors' samples.

This rearrangement joins TRBV6-1 to TRBJ1-1; tentatively, D is TRBD1 (6 bases). The CDR3 sequence is 14 residues long. Germline CDR1 is MNHNS and CDR2 is SASEGT. V lost 10 bases and J 4 bases, leaving 19 bases between the germline ends. CDR3 region: CATISTRGITEAFF. The CDR3 bases are TGTGCCACCATTTCTACTAGGGGGATCACTGAAGCTTTCTTT.

The gene calls are TRBV16 and TRBJ2-3, with 12 bases that match TRBD2. The CDR3 totals 17 residues. Germline V CDR1 and CDR2: KGHSY, FQNENV. The ends lost 2 bases at V and 5 bases at J; junction bases unmatched: 8. The CDR3 region has the DNA TGTGCCAGCAGCCAACAATCTAGCGGGAGGGCCGAAGATACGCAGTATTTT. Its translation: CASSQQSSGRAEDTQYF. Drawing the rest from reference TRBV16 and TRBJ2-3, the complete variable domain is GEEVAQTPKHLVRGEGQKAKLYCAPIKGHSYVFWYQQVLKNEFKFLISFQNENVFDETGMPKERFSAKCLPNSPCSLEIQATKLEDSAVYFCASSQQSSGRAEDTQYFGPGTRLTVL.

J is TRBJ2-2 and V is TRBV5-1; no firm D call. This CDR3 contains 15 residues. The germline V gene has CDR1 SGHRS and CDR2 YFSETQ. The V end lost 0 bases, the J end lost 6 bases, and 12 bases lay between the germline ends. CDR3 DNA: TGCGCCAGCAGCTTGGTGACCGCTCCGGCCGGGGAGCTGTTTTTT. It translates to CASSLVTAPAGELFF.

This clone showed up just once. CDR3 sequence (DNA): TGTGCCAGCAGCTTAGAGACTAGAAGCACCGGGGAGCTGTTTTTT. Amino acids: CASSLETRSTGELFF. This chain connects TRBV13 to TRBJ2-2; maybe TRBD2 (6 bases). The CDR3 length is 15 residues. The V gene lost 1 base and the J gene lost 4 bases, with 10 bases spanning the gap. Germline V CDR1 and CDR2: PRHDT, FYEKMQ (reference sequence).

This clone was counted once. CDR3 region: CASSSTRGTQYF. The CDR3 DNA reads as TGCGCCAGCAGCTCTACCAGGGGGACCCAGTACTTC. V gene TRBV5-1 combines with J gene TRBJ2-5; D is possibly TRBD1 (6 bases). Germline CDR1 and CDR2: SGHRS and YFSETQ. Between the trimmed V and J ends, which lost 3 bases and 7 bases, there was a span of 10 bases. The CDR3 spans 12 residues.

This chain connects TRBV18 to TRBJ2-2; D gene unclear. Germline assignment: CDR1 KGHSH and CDR2 LQKENI. The CDR3 spans 12 residues. V was cut by 2 bases and J by 6 bases, with 4 bases left in between. The CDR3 sequence is CASSPVAGELFF. The CDR3 DNA is TGTGCCAGCTCACCAGTTGCCGGGGAGCTGTTTTTT. The full variable domain, with the rest looked up from reference TRBV18 and TRBJ2-2, is NAGVMQNPRHLVRRRGQEARLRCSPMKGHSHVYWYRQLPEEGLKFMVYLQKENIIDESGMPKERFSAEFPKEGPSILRIQQVVRGDSAAYFCASSPVAGELFFGEGSRLTVL.

The chain recombines TRBV7-3 with TRBJ2-3; D could derive from TRBD1 or TRBD2 (5 bases each). CDR1 SGHTA and CDR2 FQGTGA come from the germline V gene. This CDR3 is 12 amino acids long. V lost 5 bases to trimming and J lost 8 bases, with 11 bases between them. For the CDR3, the DNA is TGTGCCAGCAGCCAAGGGGACGGTACGCAGTATTTT. It encodes CASSQGDGTQYF.

CDR3 in amino acids: CASSQISGTSVGGELFF. The CDR3, as DNA: TGCGCCAGCAGCCAGATTTCCGGGACTAGCGTAGGCGGGGAGCTGTTTTTT. The rearrangement joins TRBV4-1 to TRBJ2-2, with 10 bases identical to TRBD2. The junction had 11 bases not matched to a gene; V was cut back by 3 bases and J by 7 bases. CDR1 is MGHRA, CDR2 YSYEKL, per germline. This CDR3 comprises 17 residues.

The J gene is TRBJ1-4, the V gene TRBV6-6; 8 bases line up with TRBD1. V lost 7 bases to trimming and J lost 2 bases; unmatched junction nucleotides: 9. The CDR3 is made up of 16 amino acids. Germline V lookup: CDR1 MNHNY, CDR2 SVGAGI (reference sequence). The CDR3: CASTPTGGATNEKLFF. The CDR3 nucleotides are TGTGCCAGCACCCCCACAGGGGGGGCCACTAATGAAAAACTGTTTTTT.

V usage is TRBV7-9 and J usage is TRBJ2-5, with 7 bases lining up with TRBD2. The J call may be mistaken, given a closer DNA end match to TRBJ2-7. Germline V gene sequence: CDR1 SEHNR, CDR2 FQNEAQ (reference sequence). The CDR3 is 15 residues long. CDR3 nucleotides: TGTGCCAGCAGCCCCCAGGGACTAATGCACTACGAGCAGTACTTC. Translating it yields CASSPQGLMHYEQYF.

The V call is TRBV28, the J call TRBJ1-4, with unresolved D. This CDR3 has 12 residues. Germline loops: CDR1 MDHEN, CDR2 SYDVKM. Trimming cost V 6 bases and J 8 bases, with 10 bases left between them. CDR3 in amino acids: CASRGYEEKLFF. CDR3 coding DNA: TGTGCCAGCAGGGGGTACGAGGAAAAACTGTTTTTT.

The gene calls are TRBV7-3 and TRBJ1-5; tentative D call: TRBD1 (5 bases). Looked up from germline, CDR1 is SGHTA and CDR2 is FQGTGA. Trimming pared 0 bases from V and 4 bases from J, leaving 10 bases between. The CDR3 contains 15 residues. The CDR3 DNA is TGTGCCAGCAGCTTAACGCCGGGGGGAAATCAGCCCCAGCATTTT. Amino acid sequence: CASSLTPGGNQPQHF.

The chain carries TRBV7-8 and TRBJ1-4; 9 nucleotides agree with TRBD1. Trimming removed 5 bases from V and 8 bases from J; junction bases left unmatched: 9. The germline gives CDR1 SGHVS, CDR2 FQNEAQ. This CDR3 has 15 residues. For the CDR3, the DNA is TGTGCCAGCAGCACCTCCGGGACAGGGCGAGAAAAACTGTTTTTT. Translating it yields CASSTSGTGREKLFF.

The gene calls are TRBV14 and TRBJ2-5; TRBD2 matches at 10 bases. Trimming removed 9 bases from V and 5 bases from J; junction bases left unmatched: 12. The CDR3 runs to 15 residues. Germline CDR1 and CDR2: SGHDN and FVKESK. The CDR3 nucleotides are TGTGCCAGACCAACGGAGCGGGAGGGCCGCGAGACCCAGTACTTC. This gives the protein CARPTEREGRETQYF.

This sequence joins TRBV5-1 and TRBJ2-5, with D unclear. V lost 2 bases and J 4 bases, leaving 15 bases between the germline ends. CDR1 is SGHRS, CDR2 YFSETQ, per germline. The CDR3 length is 15 residues. The CDR3 DNA is TGCGCCAGCAGCTTTGGATTTAGGTTCGGAGAGACCCAGTACTTC. Protein sequence: CASSFGFRFGETQYF.

The chain couples TRBV5-1 to TRBJ2-2; 12 bases fit TRBD2. The CDR3 contains 17 residues. The V and J ends lost 1 base and 4 bases, in that order; junction bases with no gene match: 5. Germline lookup yields CDR1 SGHRS and CDR2 YFSETQ. The CDR3 loop is CASSLLLAGGLTGELFF. In nucleotides, the CDR3 is TGCGCCAGCAGCTTGTTACTAGCGGGAGGACTCACCGGGGAGCTGTTTTTT.

The V gene is TRBV5-4, the J gene TRBJ2-6, with D uncertain. The germline CDR1 and CDR2 sequences are SGHNT and YYREEE (reference sequence). CDR3 size: 15 residues. V was pared by 2 bases and J by 0 bases, with 6 bases between. As DNA, the CDR3 is TGTGCCAGCAGCTTCCAAGTCTCTGGGGCCAACGTCCTGACTTTC. The encoded protein is CASSFQVSGANVLTF.

The V gene is TRBV7-9, the J gene TRBJ2-5, with D unresolved. The CDR3 sequence is 12 residues long. The V gene lost 5 bases and the J gene lost 1 base, with 5 bases spanning the gap. Germline loops: CDR1 SEHNR, CDR2 FQNEAQ (reference sequence). The CDR3 sequence is CASSPGQETQYF. CDR3 DNA sequence: TGTGCCAGCAGCCCTGGCCAAGAGACCCAGTACTTC.

This chain uses TRBV5-4 with TRBJ2-5; D gene unclear. Between the trimmed V and J ends, which lost 1 base and 3 bases, there was a span of 7 bases. The CDR3 spans 13 residues. Germline CDR1 is SGHNT and CDR2 is YYREEE (reference sequence). The CDR3 protein is CASSLRAKETQYF. The CDR3 nucleotides read TGTGCCAGCAGCTTGAGGGCAAAAGAGACCCAGTACTTC.

The chain employs TRBV7-9 and TRBJ2-7, with D perhaps given as TRBD1 or TRBD2 (6 bases each). V dropped 5 bases and J dropped 6 bases, with 17 bases sitting between them. The CDR3 has 14 amino acids. Germline V gives CDR1 SEHNR, CDR2 FQNEAQ (reference sequence). The CDR3 coding sequence is TGTGCCAGCAGCCTCGGCAGGGGAGGCTCCGAGCAGTACTTC. Protein product: CASSLGRGGSEQYF.

Details on this clone: This sample also contains other DNA sequences that code for the same CDR3. V is TRBV7-9 and J is TRBJ1-1, with D maybe TRBD1 (5 bases). The CDR3 runs 14 residues. V lost 2 bases, J lost 0 bases, and 7 bases lay in between. Germline CDR1 is SEHNR and CDR2 is FQNEAQ (reference sequence). The CDR3 is CASSLSGLNTEAFF. The CDR3 coding sequence is TGTGCCAGCAGCTTATCGGGACTGAACACTGAAGCTTTCTTT.

This clone showed up just once. Other DNA sequences in this sample translate to the same CDR3. The V and J genes are TRBV5-6 and TRBJ2-3, with D unclear. V was pared by 2 bases and J by 0 bases, with 4 bases between. This CDR3 has 13 amino acids. CDR1 is SGHDT and CDR2 is YYEEEE in the germline V gene. The CDR3 loop reads CASSFSSTDTQYF. DNA for the CDR3: TGTGCCAGCAGCTTCAGTAGCACAGATACGCAGTATTTT.